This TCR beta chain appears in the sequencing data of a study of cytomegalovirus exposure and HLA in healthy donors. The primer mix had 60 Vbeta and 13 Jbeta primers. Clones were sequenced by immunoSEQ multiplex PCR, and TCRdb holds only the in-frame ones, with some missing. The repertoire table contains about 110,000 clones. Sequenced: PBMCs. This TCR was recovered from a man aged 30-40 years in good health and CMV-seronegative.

CDR3 sequence reads: CASRSRTGGIYGYTF. CDR3 DNA: TGTGCCAGTAGGTCACGGACAGGGGGCATCTATGGCTACACCTTC. The gene calls are TRBV19 and TRBJ1-2; TRBD1 aligns across 11 bases. Germline CDR1 is LNHDA and CDR2 is SQIVND (reference sequence). CDR3 length: 15 amino acids. V shed 6 bases, J shed 4 bases, and the junction held 7 bases outside the gene matches. The complete variable domain, with remaining parts taken from reference TRBV19 and TRBJ1-2, reads DGGITQSPKYLFRKEGQNVTLSCEQNLNHDAMYWYRQDPGQGLRLIYYSQIVNDFQKGDIAEGYSVSREKKESFPLTVTSAQKNPTAFYLCASRSRTGGIYGYTFGSGTRLTVV.